The 15 T cell receptor beta chains reported below all come from one sample, sequenced in a study of blood T cell repertoires in COVID-19. This table comes from immunoSEQ multiplex PCR, and its TCRdb copy is limited to in-frame clones, with some not included. The top ten clones hold 0.75% to 0.85% of a sample with roughly 460,000 clones, 70% to 90% of them seen once. Sequencing used peripheral blood. The receptors here all came from a man aged 18 to 35 with COVID-19, enrolled during active disease.

The V and J genes are TRBV5-6 and TRBJ1-1, with TRBD1 identical over 7 bases. The CDR3 is 13 amino acids. Looked up from germline, CDR1 is SGHDT and CDR2 is YYEEEE. V lost 3 bases and J lost 7; bases outside the gene matches: 6. CDR3 amino acids: CASSWGPGGEAFF. CDR3 coding DNA: TGTGCCAGCAGCTGGGGGCCAGGGGGTGAAGCTTTCTTT.

V and J are TRBV23-1 and TRBJ2-1; 9 positions match TRBD1. TRBV23-1 carries the ORF label, with uncertain function. The CDR3 runs 18 residues. Trimming cost V 0 bases and J 0 bases; bases outside gene matches: 6. The CDR3 DNA follows: TGCGCCAGCAGTCAATCAGGGACAGGGCAAAGCTCCTACAATGAGCAGTTCTTC. Its translation is CASSQSGTGQSSYNEQFF.

This clone was recorded a few times. This chain joins TRBV19 and TRBJ2-2; no clear D gene. This CDR3 spans 13 amino acids. Germline assignment: CDR1 LNHDA and CDR2 SQIVND (reference sequence). V was clipped by 4 bases and J by 6 bases, with 9 bases between them. The DNA for the CDR3 is TGTGCCAGTAGTAATCTAGGCGCCGGGGAGCTGTTTTTT. Its translation: CASSNLGAGELFF. Supplemented by reference TRBV19 and TRBJ2-2, the full variable domain reads DGGITQSPKYLFRKEGQNVTLSCEQNLNHDAMYWYRQDPGQGLRLIYYSQIVNDFQKGDIAEGYSVSREKKESFPLTVTSAQKNPTAFYLCASSNLGAGELFFGEGSRLTVL.

The rearrangement links TRBV29-1 to TRBJ2-7; 7 nucleotides align to TRBD2. V was pared by 4 bases and J by 2 bases, with 11 bases of the junction left unmatched. This CDR3 has 15 residues. Germline lookup yields CDR1 SQVTM and CDR2 ANQGSEA. As DNA, the CDR3 is TGCAGCGTTGGGGTGGGGAGGGCCTTAACCTACGAGCAGTACTTC. Amino acids: CSVGVGRALTYEQYF.

The chain links TRBV6-1 to TRBJ1-1, with 8 positions matching TRBD1. This CDR3 comprises 16 residues. Germline-derived CDR1 and CDR2 are MNHNS and SASEGT. J was trimmed by 2 bases and V by 0 bases; bases with no gene match: 5. The CDR3 sequence: CASSEAQGALNTEAFF. CDR3 nucleotides: TGTGCCAGCAGTGAAGCGCAGGGGGCGCTTAACACTGAAGCTTTCTTT.

The chain combines TRBV29-1 with TRBJ2-7; D may be TRBD2 (6 bases). Trimming stripped 5 bases from V and 3 bases from J, with 14 bases between. The CDR3 runs 13 residues. The germline CDR1 and CDR2 sequences are SQVTM and ANQGSEA. The CDR3 nucleotides read TGCAGCGTTACCGGGACTGCACTCTACGAGCAGTACTTC. This codes for CSVTGTALYEQYF.

A single count supports this clone. This chain joins TRBV10-3 and TRBJ1-2, with D unresolved. CDR1 and CDR2 from the germline V gene are ENHRY and SYGVKD. The CDR3 has 12 residues. V was cut by 7 bases and J by 8 bases, with 14 bases left in between. As DNA, the CDR3 is TGTGCCATCACCGAGCGAGGGAACGGCTACACCTTC. It is translated as CAITERGNGYTF.

The CDR3 nucleotides read TGTGCCAGCTCACACCCGGACAGGGCTCCCTACGAGCAGTACTTC. This encodes CASSHPDRAPYEQYF. The chain combines TRBV18 with TRBJ2-7, with 8 bases lining up with TRBD1. J gave up 2 bases and V 4 bases, and 7 bases lay outside the gene matches. Looked up from germline, CDR1 is KGHSH and CDR2 is LQKENI. The CDR3 has 15 residues.

A single count supports this clone. This chain uses TRBV18 with TRBJ1-5; no definite D call. CDR3 size: 16 residues. Germline lookup yields CDR1 KGHSH and CDR2 LQKENI. V lost 0 bases and J lost 1, with 10 bases in between. CDR3 amino acids: CASSPPERQSNQPQHF. The DNA of the CDR3 is TGTGCCAGCTCACCACCGGAGCGGCAAAGCAATCAGCCCCAGCATTTT.

The chain combines TRBV10-1 with TRBJ2-1, with 13 positions matching TRBD2. CDR1 and CDR2 (germline): WNHNN, SYGVQD (reference sequence). V shed 1 base and J 6 bases; nucleotides not matched to a gene: 6. This CDR3 has 17 amino acids. CDR3 residues: CASSEWKLAGGLNEQFF. The CDR3 region has the DNA TGCGCCAGCAGTGAGTGGAAACTAGCGGGAGGGCTCAATGAGCAGTTCTTC.

In its sample, this clone was seen once. The rearrangement links TRBV10-2 to TRBJ1-2; possible D gene TRBD1, 5 bases. CDR3 length: 14 residues. Germline loops: CDR1 WSHSY, CDR2 SAAADI. V lost 1 base to trimming and J lost 4 bases, with 10 bases between them. DNA of the CDR3: TGCGCCAGCAGTGAGTTGCAGGGCGCCTATGGCTACACCTTC. This translates into CASSELQGAYGYTF.

The genes are TRBV28 and TRBJ2-1; D not resolved. V was pared by 7 bases and J by 1 base, with 11 bases between. The CDR3 totals 14 residues. Germline V lookup: CDR1 MDHEN, CDR2 SYDVKM. CDR3 sequence: CASKAELSYNEQFF. In DNA, the CDR3 is TGTGCCAGCAAGGCTGAACTATCCTACAATGAGCAGTTCTTC.

DNA for the CDR3: TGTGCCAGCCTCCCCCGACAGCTCTATGGCTACACCTTC. Protein: CASLPRQLYGYTF. V gene TRBV2 combines with J gene TRBJ1-2, with a possible D match to TRBD1 (5 bases). The germline V and J ends were trimmed by 8 bases and 4 bases, with 14 bases remaining between them. The CDR3 covers 13 residues. Germline CDR1 and CDR2: SNHLY and FYNNEI.

The CDR3 is CASSKNRGPGNTIYF. CDR3 DNA: TGTGCCAGCAGCAAAAACAGGGGGCCTGGAAACACCATATATTTT. The chain joins TRBV7-6 to TRBJ1-3, with 9 bases matching TRBD1. V lost 5 bases and J lost 2; bases outside the gene matches: 4. The CDR3 consists of 15 residues. The germline V gene encodes CDR1 SGHVS and CDR2 FNYEAQ.

This chain uses TRBV5-4 with TRBJ2-3, with D maybe TRBD1 (6 bases). The CDR3 consists of 16 residues. Germline CDR1 and CDR2: SGHNT and YYREEE (reference sequence). V dropped 4 bases and J dropped 1 base, with 16 bases sitting between them. The CDR3 DNA follows: TGTGCCAGCAGCACTGTCATAGGGGGTGGCACAGATACGCAGTATTTT. It yields the protein CASSTVIGGGTDTQYF.